The source of this T cell receptor (beta chain) is a study of blood T cell repertoires in COVID-19. Study as a whole: Acute-phase and convalescent COVID-19 samples originated in the United States, Italy and Spain.

Trimming pared 2 bases from V and 4 bases from J, leaving 11 bases between. The CDR3 is made up of 15 amino acids. CDR1 is KGHDR, CDR2 SFDVKD, per germline. This clone has just a few counts. Adults between about 18 and 89 years of age took part from some 25 US areas. Cohorts were based on clinical histories the participants reported. As handled by the study authors: Estimates of nucleated cell counts were drawn from the amplification of reference gene primers. Clones were sequenced by immunoSEQ multiplex PCR, and TCRdb holds only the in-frame ones, with some missing. D and trimming come from the DNA, and the V and J calls and clone size come from that table. Here the sample spans 140,000 to 150,000 clones, over 65% being singletons.

This sequence joins TRBV24-1 and TRBJ1-5; D may be TRBD1 (5 bases). The clonotype was recovered from a woman aged 50 to 60 who had recovered from COVID-19. The specimen sequenced was PBMCs or T cells enriched from blood (not recorded which). The CDR3 nucleotides are TGTGCCACCAGTGATTCTGCCAGGGCAAATCAGCCCCAGCATTTT. This codes for CATSDSARANQPQHF.